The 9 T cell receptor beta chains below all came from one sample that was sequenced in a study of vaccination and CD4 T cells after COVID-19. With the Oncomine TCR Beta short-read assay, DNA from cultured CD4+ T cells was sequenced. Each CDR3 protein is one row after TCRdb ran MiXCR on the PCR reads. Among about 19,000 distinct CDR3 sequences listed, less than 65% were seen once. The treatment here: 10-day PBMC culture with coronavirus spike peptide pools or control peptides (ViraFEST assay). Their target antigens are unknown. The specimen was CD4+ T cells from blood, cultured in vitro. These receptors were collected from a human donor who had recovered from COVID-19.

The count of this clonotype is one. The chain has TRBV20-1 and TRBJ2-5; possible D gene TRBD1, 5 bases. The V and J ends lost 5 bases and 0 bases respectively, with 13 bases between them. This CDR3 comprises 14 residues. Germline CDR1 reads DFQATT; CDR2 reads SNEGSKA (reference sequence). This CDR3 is CSALRNRYQETQYF. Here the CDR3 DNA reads TGCAGTGCTCTCCGCAACAGGTACCAAGAGACCCAGTACTTC.

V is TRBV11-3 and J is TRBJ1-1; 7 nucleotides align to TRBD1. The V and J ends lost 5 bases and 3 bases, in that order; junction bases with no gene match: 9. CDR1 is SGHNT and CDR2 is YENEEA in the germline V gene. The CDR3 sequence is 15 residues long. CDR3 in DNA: TGTGCCAGCAGCGAAGCGGGGACAGACTACACTGAAGCTTTCTTT. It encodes CASSEAGTDYTEAFF.

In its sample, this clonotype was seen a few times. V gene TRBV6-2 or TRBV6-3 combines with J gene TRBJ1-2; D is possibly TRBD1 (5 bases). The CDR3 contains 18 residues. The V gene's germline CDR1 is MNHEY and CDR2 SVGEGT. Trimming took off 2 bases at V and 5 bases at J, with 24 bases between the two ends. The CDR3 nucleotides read TGTGCCAGCAGTTACGACCCCGGACGGGGCGCATTTGGTTATGGCTACACCTTC. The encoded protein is CASSYDPGRGAFGYGYTF.

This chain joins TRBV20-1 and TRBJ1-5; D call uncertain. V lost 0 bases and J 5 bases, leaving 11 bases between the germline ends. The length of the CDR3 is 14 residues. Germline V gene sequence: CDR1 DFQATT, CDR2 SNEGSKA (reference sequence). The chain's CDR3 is CSARDRRGDQPQHF. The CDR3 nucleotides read TGCAGTGCTAGAGATCGAAGAGGAGATCAGCCCCAGCATTTT.

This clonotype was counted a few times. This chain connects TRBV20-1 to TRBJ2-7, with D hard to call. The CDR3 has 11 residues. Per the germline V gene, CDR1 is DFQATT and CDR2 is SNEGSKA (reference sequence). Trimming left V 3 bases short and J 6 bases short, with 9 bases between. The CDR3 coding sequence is TGCAGTGCTAGTTCAGGAGTCGAGCAGTACTTC. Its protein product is CSASSGVEQYF.

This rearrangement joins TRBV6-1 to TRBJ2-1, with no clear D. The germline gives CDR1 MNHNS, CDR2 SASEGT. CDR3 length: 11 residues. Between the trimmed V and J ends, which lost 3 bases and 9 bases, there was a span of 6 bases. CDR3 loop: CASSDLSEQFF. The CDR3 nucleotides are TGTGCCAGCAGTGATTTAAGTGAGCAGTTCTTC.

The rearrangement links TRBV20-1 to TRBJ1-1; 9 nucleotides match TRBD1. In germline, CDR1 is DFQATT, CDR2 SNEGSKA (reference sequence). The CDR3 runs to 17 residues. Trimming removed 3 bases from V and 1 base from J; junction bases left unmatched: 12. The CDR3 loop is CSARRGGTGHRNTEAFF. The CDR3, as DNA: TGCAGTGCTAGGCGAGGAGGGACAGGGCATAGGAACACTGAAGCTTTCTTT.

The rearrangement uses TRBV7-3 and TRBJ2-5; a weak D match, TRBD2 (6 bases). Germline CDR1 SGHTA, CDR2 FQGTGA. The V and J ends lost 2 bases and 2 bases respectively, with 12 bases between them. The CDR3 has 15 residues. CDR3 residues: CASSLSGGGQETQYF. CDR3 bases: TGTGCCAGCAGCTTATCAGGAGGAGGGCAAGAGACCCAGTACTTC. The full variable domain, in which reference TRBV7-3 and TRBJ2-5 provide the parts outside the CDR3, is GAGVSQTPSNKVTEKGKYVELRCDPISGHTALYWYRQSLGQGPEFLIYFQGTGAADDSGLPNDRFFAVRPEGSVSTLKIQRTERGDSAVYLCASSLSGGGQETQYFGPGTRLLVL.

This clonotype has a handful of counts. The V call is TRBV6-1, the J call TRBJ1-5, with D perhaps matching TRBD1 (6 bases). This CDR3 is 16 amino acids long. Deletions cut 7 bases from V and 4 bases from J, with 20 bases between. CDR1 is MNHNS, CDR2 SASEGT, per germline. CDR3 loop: CASKRGQLGANQPQHF. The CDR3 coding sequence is TGTGCCAGCAAGAGAGGACAGCTCGGGGCTAATCAGCCCCAGCATTTT.